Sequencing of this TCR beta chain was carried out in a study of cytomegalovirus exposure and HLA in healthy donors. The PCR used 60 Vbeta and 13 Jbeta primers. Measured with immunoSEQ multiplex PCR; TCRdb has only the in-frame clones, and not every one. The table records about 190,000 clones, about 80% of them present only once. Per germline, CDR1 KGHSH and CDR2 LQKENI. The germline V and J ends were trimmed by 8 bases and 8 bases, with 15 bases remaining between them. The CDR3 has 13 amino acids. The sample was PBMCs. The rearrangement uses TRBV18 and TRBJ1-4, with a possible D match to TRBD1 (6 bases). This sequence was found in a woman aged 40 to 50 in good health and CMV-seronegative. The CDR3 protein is CASLRDTGEKLFF. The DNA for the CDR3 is TGTGCCAGCCTCCGGGACACTGGGGAAAAACTGTTTTTT.